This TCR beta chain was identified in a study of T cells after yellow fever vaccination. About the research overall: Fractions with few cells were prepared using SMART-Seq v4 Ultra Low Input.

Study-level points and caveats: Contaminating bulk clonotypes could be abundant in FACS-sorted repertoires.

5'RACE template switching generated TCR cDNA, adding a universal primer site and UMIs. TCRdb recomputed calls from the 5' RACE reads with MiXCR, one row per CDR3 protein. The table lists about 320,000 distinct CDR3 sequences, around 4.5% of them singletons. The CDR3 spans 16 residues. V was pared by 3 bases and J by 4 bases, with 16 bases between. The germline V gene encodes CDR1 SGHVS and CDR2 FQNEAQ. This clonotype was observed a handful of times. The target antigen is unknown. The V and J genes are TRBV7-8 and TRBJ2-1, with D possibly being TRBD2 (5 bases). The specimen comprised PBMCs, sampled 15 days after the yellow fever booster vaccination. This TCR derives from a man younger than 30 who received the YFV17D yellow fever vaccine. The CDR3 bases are TGTGCCAGCAGCTTCGGTAGGCGGACTTATTACAATGAGCAGTTCTTC. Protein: CASSFGRRTYYNEQFF.